The 10 T cell receptor beta chains below come from one sample, sequenced in a study of CD8 T cells in Susac syndrome. After extraction with the RNeasy kit, roughly 0.5 to 1 ug of the RNA was reverse transcribed using random hexamers. Each CDR3 protein is one row after TCRdb ran MiXCR on the immunoSEQ multiplex PCR reads. The sample consists of some 26,000 distinct CDR3 sequences, roughly 95% of them appearing once. What was sequenced was CD8+ T cells from PBMCs. The receptors were sampled from a human donor with Susac syndrome.

This clonotype was observed a handful of times. This rearrangement joins TRBV7-9 to TRBJ1-5; D unresolved. The germline V and J ends were trimmed by 1 base and 4 bases, with 8 bases remaining between them. The CDR3 runs to 14 residues. Germline-derived CDR1 and CDR2 are SEHNR and FQNEAQ (reference sequence). The chain's CDR3 is CASSLGGTNQPQHF. The CDR3 nucleotides read TGTGCCAGCAGCTTAGGAGGAACAAATCAGCCCCAGCATTTT.

The rearrangement joins TRBV30 to TRBJ2-7; no clear D. Germline CDR1 and CDR2: GTSNPN and SVGIG (reference sequence). The CDR3 runs to 13 residues. V lost 5 bases to trimming and J lost 7 bases, with 18 bases between them. DNA for the CDR3: TGTGCCTGGGGAAGGGATTCGGTGGGGGAGCAGTACTTC. This translates into CAWGRDSVGEQYF.

The chain joins TRBV20-1 to TRBJ2-7; D might be TRBD1 (6 bases). CDR1 and CDR2 from the germline V gene are DFQATT and SNEGSKA (reference sequence). CDR3 size: 14 residues. Trimming shortened V by 8 bases and J by 3 bases, and 20 bases separated the two germline ends. Here the CDR3 reads CSSRELGQFYEQYF. As DNA, the CDR3 is TGCAGTTCCCGCGAATTAGGACAGTTCTACGAGCAGTACTTC.

The CDR3 loop is CASSLGGQGVITEAFF. The CDR3 region has the DNA TGTGCCAGCAGCTTAGGCGGACAGGGGGTCATCACTGAAGCTTTCTTT. This rearrangement joins TRBV7-9 to TRBJ1-1; TRBD1 agrees at 10 bases. CDR3 size: 16 residues. CDR1 is SEHNR, CDR2 FQNEAQ, per germline (reference sequence). V trimming: 1 base; J trimming: 4 bases; junction bases outside the gene matches: 6.

V usage is TRBV12-3 or TRBV12-4 and J usage is TRBJ2-4; D is perhaps TRBD1 (6 bases). V lost 2 bases to trimming and J lost 7 bases, with 12 bases between them. There are 14 residues in the CDR3. The CDR3 loop is CASSLPTGNNIQYF. CDR3 bases: TGTGCCAGCAGTTTACCCACAGGGAACAACATTCAGTACTTC.

The chain links TRBV6-1 to TRBJ1-6; D gene unclear. This CDR3 has 18 residues. Germline-derived CDR1 and CDR2 are MNHNS and SASEGT. V gave up 7 bases and J gave up 1 base, with 20 bases separating them. The CDR3 sequence is CASKPSREVWSYNSPLHF. CDR3 DNA sequence: TGTGCCAGCAAACCCTCAAGGGAAGTTTGGTCCTATAATTCACCCCTCCACTTT.

The chain has TRBV7-9 and TRBJ1-4; 8 bases agree with TRBD1. Unmatched junction bases numbered 5, after V lost 4 bases and J lost 4 bases. Germline V lookup: CDR1 SEHNR, CDR2 FQNEAQ (reference sequence). This CDR3 has 15 residues. CDR3 amino acids: CASSSKTGVNEKLFF. CDR3 DNA: TGTGCCAGCAGCTCGAAGACAGGGGTTAATGAAAAACTGTTTTTT. The variable domain in full, completed from reference TRBV7-9 and TRBJ1-4, reads DTGVSQNPRHKITKRGQNVTFRCDPISEHNRLYWYRQTLGQGPEFLTYFQNEAQLEKSRLLSDRFSAERPKGSFSTLEIQRTEQGDSAMYLCASSSKTGVNEKLFFGSGTQLSVL.

DNA of the CDR3: TGTGCCAGCAGCGCATCCGGGCCCCGGCCCTACGAGCAGTACTTC. Protein product: CASSASGPRPYEQYF. V and J are TRBV13 and TRBJ2-7; no clear D. The CDR3 contains 15 residues. Deletions cut 5 bases from V and 2 bases from J, with 16 bases between. Looked up from germline, CDR1 is PRHDT and CDR2 is FYEKMQ (reference sequence).

This chain connects TRBV27 to TRBJ2-3, with D maybe TRBD2 (5 bases). Germline V gene lookup returns CDR1 MNHEY and CDR2 SMNVEV (reference sequence). Trimming removed 3 bases at V and 6 bases at J, with 19 bases between. The CDR3 is made up of 16 amino acids. This CDR3 reads CASSFYMGDVIDTQYF. The DNA for the CDR3 is TGTGCCAGCAGTTTCTATATGGGAGACGTGATCGATACGCAGTATTTT.

J is TRBJ1-6 and V is TRBV5-4, with 7 bases matching TRBD1. Trimming took 4 bases from V and 7 from J; bases not matched to a gene: 8. The germline gives CDR1 SGHNT, CDR2 YYREEE (reference sequence). The CDR3 has 15 amino acids. CDR3 coding DNA: TGTGCCAGCAGCGACACCGGGACAGTCAATTCACCCCTCCACTTT. Translation: CASSDTGTVNSPLHF.